Each of the 5 T cell receptor beta chains below was sequenced from the same sample in a study of long-term antiretroviral therapy in people with HIV. The libraries were made with immunoSEQ v3.0 at survey level. Assay: immunoSEQ multiplex PCR; the TCRdb copy retains only in-frame clones and omits some. Of approximately 11,000 clones detected, around four fifths appear once; the ten largest clones hold around a fifth. Here the sequenced sample was unsorted PBMCs, taken at the start of antiretroviral therapy, before treatment. The receptor source for this set is a young man with HIV.

The chain joins TRBV10-2 to TRBJ2-5; no clear D gene. The CDR3 totals 15 residues. Per the germline V gene, CDR1 is WSHSY and CDR2 is SAAADI. V lost 0 bases and J 3 bases, leaving 11 bases between the germline ends. In DNA, the CDR3 is TGCGCCAGCAGTGAGTCCTGGGGATTGGAAGAGACCCAGTACTTC. This codes for CASSESWGLEETQYF.

V is TRBV28 and J is TRBJ2-3, with 7 bases lining up with TRBD1. CDR1 is MDHEN, CDR2 SYDVKM, per germline. V gave up 5 bases and J gave up 0 bases; unmatched junction bases: 8. This CDR3 comprises 16 residues. CDR3 in amino acids: CASSPRRTGSTDTQYF. CDR3 DNA sequence: TGTGCCAGCAGTCCCCGCCGGACAGGTAGCACAGATACGCAGTATTTT.

The chain combines TRBV4-3 with TRBJ2-1, with a possible D match to TRBD2 (6 bases). V lost 1 base and J 0 bases, leaving 10 bases between the germline ends. The CDR3 spans 16 residues. Germline values: CDR1 LGHNA, CDR2 YSLEER. DNA for the CDR3: TGCGCCAGCAGCCAAGTAGCGGTTAACTCCTACAATGAGCAGTTCTTC. This gives the protein CASSQVAVNSYNEQFF.

This clone came up a few times. The chain carries TRBV27 and TRBJ2-2; the match to TRBD2 covers 12 bases. This CDR3 spans 16 amino acids. Germline V gene data show CDR1 as MNHEY and CDR2 as SMNVEV (reference sequence). V shed 6 bases and J 5 bases; nucleotides not matched to a gene: 7. This CDR3 reads CASRLAGGPETGELFF. Written as DNA, the CDR3 is TGTGCCAGCAGGCTAGCGGGGGGGCCCGAAACCGGGGAGCTGTTTTTT.

By frequency in the sample, this clone is medium-sized. Other DNA sequences within the sample encode an identical CDR3. The V gene is TRBV27, the J gene TRBJ1-4; D is perhaps TRBD1 (5 bases). The germline V gene encodes CDR1 MNHEY and CDR2 SMNVEV (reference sequence). CDR3 size: 14 residues. V shed 3 bases and J shed 2 bases, with 7 bases lying between them. CDR3 DNA sequence: TGTGCCAGCAGTTTCAAGGGGACTAATGAAAAACTGTTTTTT. The encoded protein is CASSFKGTNEKLFF.